The rows below give T cell receptor beta chains drawn from one sample of a study of immune evolution from preneoplasia to lung adenocarcinoma. Assay: immunoSEQ multiplex PCR; the TCRdb copy retains only in-frame clones and omits some. The table has approximately 6,800 clones, more than 70% seen once; the top ten hold about 4.4%. Material for sequencing was FFPE invasive lung adenocarcinoma tissue. The receptors shown here come from a person aged 45-69 years with lung adenocarcinoma. Each CDR3 is given without its conserved first and last residue. Fields, in order: J gene, clone size, V gene, CDR3 protein. Only some rows state a clone size, as once, few, many or a class for expanded clones.

J: TRBJ2-7; size: NA; V: TRBV7-9; CDR3: ASSSDRTTYEQY
J: TRBJ2-3; size: NA; V: TRBV28; CDR3: ASLNGGGTDTQY
J: TRBJ2-5; size: NA; V: TRBV9; CDR3: ASSSEVEETQY
J: TRBJ2-7; size: NA; V: TRBV2; CDR3: ASSISRSSGRPGGSYSYEQY
J: TRBJ2-3; size: once; V: TRBV5-1; CDR3: ASGARGGTSTDTQY
J: TRBJ2-3; size: NA; V: TRBV7-9; CDR3: ASRSGSTDTQY
J: TRBJ1-4; size: NA; V: TRBV28; CDR3: ASSLRDRVYEKLF
J: TRBJ1-1; size: NA; V: TRBV2; CDR3: ASREGLGREAF
J: TRBJ1-5; size: NA; V: TRBV30; CDR3: AWHGQGSNQPQH
J: TRBJ1-1; size: NA; V: TRBV2; CDR3: ASSADTVDEAF
J: TRBJ2-3; size: once; V: TRBV7-6; CDR3: ASSYRGLAGTDTQY
J: TRBJ1-5; size: few; V: TRBV6-5; CDR3: ASSYYGDDYQPQH
J: TRBJ2-2; size: NA; V: TRBV19; CDR3: ASSSQGGTGELF
J: TRBJ2-5; size: NA; V: TRBV7-9; CDR3: ASSFETQY
J: TRBJ2-1; size: few; V: TRBV6-1; CDR3: ASSQAVNSYNEQF
J: TRBJ2-7; size: NA; V: TRBV4-2; CDR3: ASSHLAGGSSYEQY
J: TRBJ1-1; size: NA; V: TRBV5-1; CDR3: ASTYTGGHGTEAF
J: TRBJ1-1; size: NA; V: TRBV27; CDR3: ASSLAGVGWTEAF
J: TRBJ2-1; size: NA; V: TRBV5-6; CDR3: ASSLDTGSSYNEQF
J: TRBJ1-4; size: few; V: TRBV11-2; CDR3: ASSQQGAANEKLF
J: TRBJ2-7; size: NA; V: TRBV6-1; CDR3: ASSRTGGWYEQY
J: TRBJ1-1; size: NA; V: TRBV30; CDR3: AWSATGNTEAF
J: TRBJ2-1; size: few; V: TRBV6-6; CDR3: ASTLGGNEQF
J: TRBJ1-2; size: NA; V: TRBV6-6; CDR3: ASSYSSLTGDYGYT
J: TRBJ1-3; size: NA; V: TRBV11-2; CDR3: ASSLVAFSGNTIY
J: TRBJ1-2; size: once; V: TRBV30; CDR3: AWSTGQLTNGGYT
J: TRBJ2-1; size: NA; V: TRBV28; CDR3: ASSLGGRVSSYNEQF
J: TRBJ2-7; size: few; V: TRBV28; CDR3: ASSALRDRTYEQY
J: TRBJ2-5; size: NA; V: TRBV6-1; CDR3: ASSDISEVGTQY
J: TRBJ1-3; size: NA; V: TRBV18; CDR3: ASSPIGTGTSGNTIY
J: TRBJ2-1; size: few; V: TRBV18; CDR3: ASSPPSSGRDEQF
J: TRBJ2-5; size: NA; V: TRBV11-2; CDR3: ASSAGGFIETQY
J: TRBJ2-7; size: NA; V: TRBV7-3; CDR3: ASSLRGDRDEQY
J: TRBJ2-5; size: NA; V: TRBV5-1; CDR3: ASRPASGSRETQY
J: TRBJ1-1; size: NA; V: TRBV28; CDR3: ASSLLSDTEAF
J: TRBJ2-7; size: NA; V: TRBV29-1; CDR3: SVNRDSPYEQY
J: TRBJ1-2; size: NA; V: TRBV29-1; CDR3: SVEDVMSGYT
J: TRBJ2-3; size: NA; V: TRBV29-1; CDR3: SVGGSPTSASWNTQY
J: TRBJ2-3; size: NA; V: TRBV7-9; CDR3: ASTDRGADTQY
J: TRBJ1-4; size: few; V: TRBV7-8; CDR3: ASSLTVNNEKLF
J: TRBJ2-5; size: NA; V: TRBV9; CDR3: ASSVDSGRGETQY
J: TRBJ1-2; size: NA; V: TRBV10-3; CDR3: AISEGQGYGYT
J: TRBJ2-5; size: NA; V: TRBV18; CDR3: ASAGLAGIETQY
J: TRBJ2-2; size: NA; V: TRBV4-2; CDR3: ASSQDWSARGELF
J: TRBJ2-5; size: NA; V: TRBV5-4; CDR3: ASSLSLAGTETQY
J: TRBJ2-7; size: NA; V: TRBV13; CDR3: ASSSGTSGRRSYEQY
J: TRBJ1-5; size: medium-sized; V: TRBV18; CDR3: ASSRDTNQPQH
J: TRBJ2-7; size: NA; V: TRBV5-7; CDR3: ASSLPEGEQY
J: TRBJ2-5; size: NA; V: TRBV5-1; CDR3: ASSLDQETQY
J: TRBJ2-7; size: NA; V: TRBV7-2; CDR3: ASSLVASGRYEQY
J: TRBJ2-3; size: NA; V: TRBV18; CDR3: ASSPQPINAVTQY
J: TRBJ2-7; size: NA; V: TRBV10-1; CDR3: ASSALAGGGEQY
J: TRBJ2-7; size: NA; V: TRBV7-6; CDR3: ASSWGSHKQY
J: TRBJ2-1; size: NA; V: TRBV19; CDR3: ASSISGESYNEQF
J: TRBJ2-7; size: NA; V: TRBV2; CDR3: AEGGDRDIEQY
J: TRBJ1-1; size: NA; V: TRBV6-5; CDR3: ASSYQGQQNTEAF
J: TRBJ2-5; size: NA; V: TRBV15; CDR3: ATSRGQGSGETQY